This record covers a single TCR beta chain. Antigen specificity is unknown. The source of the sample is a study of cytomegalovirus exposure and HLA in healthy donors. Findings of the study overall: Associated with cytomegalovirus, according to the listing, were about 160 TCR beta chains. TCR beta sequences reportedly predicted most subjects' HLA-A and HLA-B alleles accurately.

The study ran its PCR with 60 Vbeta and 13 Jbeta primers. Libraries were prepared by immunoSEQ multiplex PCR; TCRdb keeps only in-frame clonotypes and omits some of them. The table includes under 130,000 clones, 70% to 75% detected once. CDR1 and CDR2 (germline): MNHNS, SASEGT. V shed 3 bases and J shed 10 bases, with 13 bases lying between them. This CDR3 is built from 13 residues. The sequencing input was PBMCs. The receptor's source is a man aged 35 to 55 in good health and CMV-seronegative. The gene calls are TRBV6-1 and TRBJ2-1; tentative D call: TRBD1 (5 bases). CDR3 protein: CASSDSGLGEQFF. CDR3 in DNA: TGTGCCAGCAGTGATTCAGGGCTGGGAGAGCAGTTCTTC.